These 30 T cell receptor beta chains originate from one sample sequenced in a study of cytomegalovirus exposure and HLA in healthy donors. The data were produced by immunoSEQ multiplex PCR, yet TCRdb's version contains in-frame clones alone and is incomplete. The data hold some 180,000 clones, with roughly 86% observed a single time. Sequencing was done on a sample of PBMCs. Every receptor here comes from a man aged 25-45 years in good health and CMV-seropositive.

This chain uses TRBV28 with TRBJ2-2; 9 bases are a match to TRBD1. The CDR3 loop spans 16 amino acids. Germline-derived CDR1 and CDR2 are MDHEN and SYDVKM. V was pared by 5 bases and J by 2 bases, with 6 bases of the junction left unmatched. The CDR3 DNA follows: TGTGCCAGCAGTCGAGGACAGGGGCGTAACACCGGGGAGCTGTTTTTT. It yields the protein CASSRGQGRNTGELFF.

V usage is TRBV7-2 and J usage is TRBJ1-4; D ambiguous. CDR3 length: 17 residues. Germline CDR1 reads SGHTA; CDR2 reads FQGNSA. V was cut by 2 bases and J by 0 bases, with 13 bases left in between. The CDR3 loop reads CASSLQGSAATNEKLFF. The CDR3 region has the DNA TGTGCCAGCAGCTTACAAGGTTCGGCTGCAACTAATGAAAAACTGTTTTTT. Drawing the rest from reference TRBV7-2 and TRBJ1-4, the complete variable domain is GAGVSQSPSNKVTEKGKDVELRCDPISGHTALYWYRQSLGQGLEFLIYFQGNSAPDKSGLPSDRFSAERTGGSVSTLTIQRTQQEDSAVYLCASSLQGSAATNEKLFFGSGTQLSVL.

J is TRBJ2-1 and V is TRBV19; a weak D match, TRBD2 (7 bases). The CDR3 is 16 amino acids. V dropped 3 bases and J dropped 3 bases, with 15 bases sitting between them. Germline lookup yields CDR1 LNHDA and CDR2 SQIVND (reference sequence). CDR3 DNA: TGTGCCAGTAGTATGGGAGGGGGTCCGGGCTACAATGAGCAGTTCTTC. This encodes CASSMGGGPGYNEQFF.

The gene calls are TRBV5-8 and TRBJ2-7, with TRBD2 matching 13 bases. There are 16 residues in the CDR3. Trimming took 0 bases from V and 3 from J; bases not matched to a gene: 3. Germline V gene data show CDR1 as SGHTS and CDR2 as YDEGEE. The CDR3 here is CASSLGTSGGYYEQYF. CDR3 in DNA: TGTGCCAGCAGCTTGGGGACTAGCGGGGGCTACTACGAGCAGTACTTC.

The rearrangement links TRBV9 to TRBJ2-3, with D perhaps TRBD2 (6 bases). V shed 0 bases and J shed 0 bases, with 8 bases lying between them. CDR3 length: 15 residues. Germline CDR1 SGDLS, CDR2 YYNGEE. CDR3 nucleotide sequence: TGTGCCAGCAGCGTAGCGGGACTTAGCACAGATACGCAGTATTTT. It codes for CASSVAGLSTDTQYF.

This chain joins TRBV5-1 and TRBJ2-7; 8 nucleotides line up with TRBD1. The V gene end was trimmed by 2 bases and the J gene end by 1 base; junction bases not matched to a gene: 8. Germline V gives CDR1 SGHRS, CDR2 YFSETQ. This CDR3 has 16 residues. CDR3 region: CASSFLQGTGSYEQYF. DNA for the CDR3: TGCGCCAGCAGCTTCCTTCAGGGGACAGGATCCTACGAGCAGTACTTC.

The chain uses TRBV5-1 and TRBJ2-5, with 13 positions matching TRBD2. The CDR3 extends over 16 amino acids. Trimming removed 1 base from V and 4 bases from J; junction bases left unmatched: 4. Per the germline V gene, CDR1 is SGHRS and CDR2 is YFSETQ. CDR3 nucleotide sequence: TGCGCCAGCAGCTTGACCGGACTAGCGGGGGTAGAGACCCAGTACTTC. Protein product: CASSLTGLAGVETQYF.

The V gene is TRBV18, the J gene TRBJ1-1; D is possibly TRBD1 (6 bases). CDR3 size: 16 residues. Germline CDR1 is KGHSH and CDR2 is LQKENI. V gave up 0 bases and J gave up 7 bases, with 18 bases separating them. The CDR3 here is CASSPPILGQKNEAFF. CDR3 DNA sequence: TGTGCCAGCTCACCACCGATTCTTGGACAGAAAAATGAAGCTTTCTTT.

The CDR3 coding sequence is TGTGCCAGCGACTTGGGGAACAATGAGCAGTTCTTC. This gives the protein CASDLGNNEQFF. The genes are TRBV5-4 and TRBJ2-1; unclear D gene. V lost 7 bases, J lost 5 bases, and 10 bases lay in between. CDR1 is SGHNT and CDR2 is YYREEE in the germline V gene (reference sequence). This CDR3 region has 12 residues.

The rearrangement links TRBV29-1 to TRBJ2-7; 10 nucleotides match TRBD1. CDR3 length equals 14 residues. The trim removed 3 bases at V and 5 bases at J, leaving 7 bases unmatched. CDR1 and CDR2 from the germline V gene are SQVTM and ANQGSEA. CDR3 coding DNA: TGCAGCGTTGATGAGGGACAGGGGCGGAACGAGCAGTACTTC. Translated, it gives CSVDEGQGRNEQYF.

The rearrangement uses TRBV4-1 and TRBJ2-3; 8 bases fit TRBD2. Germline V CDR1 and CDR2: MGHRA, YSYEKL. There are 14 residues in the CDR3. V was clipped by 6 bases and J by 0 bases; unmatched bases: 2. CDR3 coding DNA: TGCGCCAGCAGAATAGCGGGGAGCACAGATACGCAGTATTTT. Residues: CASRIAGSTDTQYF.

This sequence joins TRBV9 and TRBJ2-7; 14 bases map to TRBD2. CDR3 size: 16 residues. In germline, CDR1 is SGDLS, CDR2 YYNGEE. The V gene end was trimmed by 0 bases and the J gene end by 5 bases; junction bases not matched to a gene: 4. Written as DNA, the CDR3 is TGTGCCAGCAGCGTAGAGGGGACTAGCGGGAGAAACGAGCAGTACTTC. It translates to CASSVEGTSGRNEQYF.

This clone was counted once. This rearrangement joins TRBV6-5 to TRBJ2-3; D unresolved. The CDR3 runs 14 residues. Germline V gene sequence: CDR1 MNHEY, CDR2 SVGAGI. Between the trimmed V and J ends, which lost 8 bases and 6 bases, there was a span of 18 bases. The DNA for the CDR3 is TGTGCCAGCCATCCGAGGCGGTCTGGGGATACGCAGTATTTT. Translation: CASHPRRSGDTQYF.

The chain recombines TRBV18 with TRBJ2-7; the D is unclear. Trimming removed 1 base at V and 4 bases at J, with 8 bases between. The CDR3 contains 13 residues. Germline V gene data show CDR1 as KGHSH and CDR2 as LQKENI. CDR3 DNA: TGTGCCAGCTCACCACACGATGGTTACGAGCAGTACTTC. Translating it yields CASSPHDGYEQYF.

This clone was detected ten times or more. The rearrangement joins TRBV4-1 to TRBJ1-2; 7 bases align to TRBD1. With 0 bases clipped from V and 8 bases from J, the junction kept 6 bases outside the gene matches. There are 14 residues in the CDR3. Germline CDR1 and CDR2: MGHRA and YSYEKL. Here the CDR3 reads CASSQERTGEGYTF. The CDR3 DNA follows: TGCGCCAGCAGCCAAGAGCGGACAGGCGAGGGCTACACCTTC.

J is TRBJ2-1 and V is TRBV6-5, with TRBD1 identical over 9 bases. V lost 4 bases to trimming and J lost 6 bases; unmatched junction nucleotides: 7. The CDR3 loop spans 15 amino acids. CDR1 and CDR2 from the germline V gene are MNHEY and SVGAGI. In DNA form, the CDR3 reads TGTGCCAGCAGTTGGGACAGGGCGGGTGGCAATGAGCAGTTCTTC. Translated, it gives CASSWDRAGGNEQFF.

The J gene is TRBJ2-7, the V gene TRBV5-1; D is perhaps TRBD1 (5 bases). This CDR3 is 15 amino acids long. The germline CDR1 and CDR2 sequences are SGHRS and YFSETQ. V was cut by 6 bases and J by 2 bases, with 18 bases left in between. DNA for the CDR3: TGCGCCAGCACCCCGCCGGAAAAGGGGACCTACGAGCAGTACTTC. Amino acid sequence: CASTPPEKGTYEQYF. The complete variable domain, with remaining parts taken from reference TRBV5-1 and TRBJ2-7, reads KAGVTQTPRYLIKTRGQQVTLSCSPISGHRSVSWYQQTPGQGLQFLFEYFSETQRNKGNFPGRFSGRQFSNSRSEMNVSTLELGDSALYLCASTPPEKGTYEQYFGPGTRLTVT.

This sequence joins TRBV5-1 and TRBJ1-5, with a tentative D call TRBD1 (6 bases). Trimming took off 0 bases at V and 3 bases at J, with 10 bases between the two ends. The germline V gene encodes CDR1 SGHRS and CDR2 YFSETQ. The CDR3 extends over 15 amino acids. Here the CDR3 DNA reads TGCGCCAGCAGCTTGGGAGGGGGAAACAATCAGCCCCAGCATTTT. Protein: CASSLGGGNNQPQHF.

The rearrangement uses TRBV5-5 and TRBJ1-2; D is unclear. V was cut by 0 bases and J by 0 bases, with 3 bases left in between. CDR1 is SGHKS and CDR2 is YYEKEE in the germline V gene (reference sequence). The CDR3 runs to 13 residues. This CDR3 is CASSLASNYGYTF. DNA for the CDR3: TGTGCCAGCAGCTTGGCCTCTAACTATGGCTACACCTTC.

This chain uses TRBV30 with TRBJ2-7, with TRBD2 as a possible D gene (6 bases). V gave up 2 bases and J gave up 5 bases, with 16 bases separating them. The CDR3 spans 14 residues. Germline V gives CDR1 GTSNPN, CDR2 SVGIG (reference sequence). Here the CDR3 DNA reads TGTGCCTGGAGTCAGGGCCAGCCGGGGGACGAGCAGTACTTC. This codes for CAWSQGQPGDEQYF.

The V and J genes are TRBV7-6 and TRBJ2-7; no firm D call. The V end was cut by 1 base, the J end by 5 bases, with 6 bases between. Germline V CDR1 and CDR2: SGHVS, FNYEAQ. The length of the CDR3 is 12 residues. The CDR3 nucleotides are TGTGCCAGCAGCTTAGAAGGGAACGAGCAGTACTTC. This translates into CASSLEGNEQYF.

The chain recombines TRBV1 with TRBJ1-6; TRBD1 was called by the table and not checked on the DNA. TRBV1 is designated a pseudogene. The CDR3 has 18 amino acids. The CDR3 is CTSSLPKPDRENNSPLHF. CDR3 nucleotides: TGCACCAGCAGCCTACCTAAACCGGACAGGGAAAATAATTCACCCCTCCACTTT.

This clone was seen ten or more times. The V gene is TRBV6-1, the J gene TRBJ2-5; 12 bases agree with TRBD2. This CDR3 is 15 amino acids long. J gave up 2 bases and V 2 bases, and 0 bases lay outside the gene matches. The germline CDR1 and CDR2 sequences are MNHNS and SASEGT. Here the CDR3 reads CASSELAGGQETQYF. The DNA of the CDR3 is TGTGCCAGCAGTGAACTAGCGGGGGGGCAAGAGACCCAGTACTTC.

The V and J genes are TRBV11-2 and TRBJ2-5, with D maybe TRBD2 (5 bases). CDR1 and CDR2 from the germline V gene are SGHAT and FQNNGV. CDR3 length: 14 amino acids. V lost 4 bases to trimming and J lost 5 bases, with 14 bases between them. The CDR3 here is CASSSPRGRETQYF. CDR3 coding DNA: TGTGCCAGCAGCTCCCCGCGAGGGCGGGAGACCCAGTACTTC.

The CDR3: CASSYNPGDNEQFF. Written as DNA, the CDR3 is TGTGCCAGCAGCTATAACCCAGGAGACAATGAGCAGTTCTTC. This chain connects TRBV7-7 to TRBJ2-1; D is unclear. CDR1 and CDR2 from the germline V gene are SSHAT and FNYEAQ (reference sequence). CDR3 length: 14 amino acids. Trimming took off 4 bases at V and 5 bases at J, with 12 bases between the two ends.

The gene calls are TRBV7-9 and TRBJ2-7, with D possibly TRBD1 on 5 matching bases. The length of the CDR3 is 17 residues. V lost 4 bases and J 4 bases, leaving 23 bases between the germline ends. CDR1 and CDR2 from the germline V gene are SEHNR and FQNEAQ (reference sequence). CDR3 bases: TGTGCCAGCAGCTCACAAACGGACACCGGCCGGTTTTACGAGCAGTACTTC. Its protein product is CASSSQTDTGRFYEQYF.

The V and J genes are TRBV27 and TRBJ1-2, with TRBD1 matching over 7 bases. CDR1 and CDR2 (germline): MNHEY, SMNVEV (reference sequence). With V trimmed by 3 bases and J by 2 bases, 0 bases remained unmatched. The CDR3 has 13 residues. CDR3 region: CASSLGQNYGYTF. CDR3 nucleotide sequence: TGTGCCAGCAGTTTGGGACAGAACTATGGCTACACCTTC.

As concerns this clone: The sample contains more than one DNA sequence encoding this CDR3. J is TRBJ2-2 and V is TRBV9, with a weak D call TRBD1 (5 bases). CDR3 length: 14 amino acids. The germline V gene has CDR1 SGDLS and CDR2 YYNGEE. V shed 0 bases and J shed 5 bases, with 8 bases lying between them. CDR3 DNA: TGTGCCAGCAGCGTAGGGGGCGGAACCGGGGAGCTGTTTTTT. Translating it yields CASSVGGGTGELFF.

The chain has TRBV7-9 and TRBJ1-5; D perhaps matches TRBD1 (6 bases). V lost 5 bases to trimming and J lost 6 bases, with 14 bases between them. The CDR3 has 14 residues. CDR1 is SEHNR, CDR2 FQNEAQ, per germline (reference sequence). CDR3 nucleotide sequence: TGTGCCAGCAGCGAGGGGGTGCGTGGTCAGCCCCAGCATTTT. As protein: CASSEGVRGQPQHF.

The gene calls are TRBV28 and TRBJ1-1; D uncertain. The CDR3 consists of 14 residues. CDR1 is MDHEN and CDR2 is SYDVKM in the germline V gene. The V and J ends lost 3 bases and 5 bases respectively, with 13 bases between them. The DNA for the CDR3 is TGTGCCAGCAGTTTTAGTGGCGTTGGTACTGAAGCTTTCTTT. Translated, it gives CASSFSGVGTEAFF. Full variable domain (rest looked up from reference TRBV28 and TRBJ1-1): DVKVTQSSRYLVKRTGEKVFLECVQDMDHENMFWYRQDPGLGLRLIYFSYDVKMKEKGDIPEGYSVSREKKERFSLILESASTNQTSMYLCASSFSGVGTEAFFGQGTRLTVV.